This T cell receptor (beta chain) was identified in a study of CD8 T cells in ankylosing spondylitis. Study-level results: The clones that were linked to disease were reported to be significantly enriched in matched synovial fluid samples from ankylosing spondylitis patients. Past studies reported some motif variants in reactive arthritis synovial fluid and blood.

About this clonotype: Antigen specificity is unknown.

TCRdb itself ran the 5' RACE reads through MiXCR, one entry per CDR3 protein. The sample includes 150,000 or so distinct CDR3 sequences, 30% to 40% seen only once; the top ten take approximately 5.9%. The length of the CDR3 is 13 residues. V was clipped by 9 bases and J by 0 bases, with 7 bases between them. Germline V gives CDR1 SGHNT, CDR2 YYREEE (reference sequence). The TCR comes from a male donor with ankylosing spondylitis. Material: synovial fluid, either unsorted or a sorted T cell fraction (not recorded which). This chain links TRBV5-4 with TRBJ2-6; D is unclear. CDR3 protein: CATRISGANVLTF. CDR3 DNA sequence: TGTGCCACCAGAATCTCTGGGGCCAACGTCCTGACTTTC. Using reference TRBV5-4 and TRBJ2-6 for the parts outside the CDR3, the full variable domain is ETGVTQSPTHLIKTRGQQVTLRCSSQSGHNTVSWYQQALGQGPQFIFQYYREEENGRGNFPPRFSGLQFPNYSSELNVNALELDDSALYLCATRISGANVLTFGAGSRLTVL.